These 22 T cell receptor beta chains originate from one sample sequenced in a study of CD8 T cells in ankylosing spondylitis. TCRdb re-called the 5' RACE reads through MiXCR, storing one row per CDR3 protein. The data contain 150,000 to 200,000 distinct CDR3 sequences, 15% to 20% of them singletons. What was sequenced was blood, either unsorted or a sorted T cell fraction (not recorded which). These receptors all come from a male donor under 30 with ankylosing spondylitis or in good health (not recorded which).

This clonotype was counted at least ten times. CDR3 sequence reads: CASSIYPRDQYRNEQFF. The CDR3 DNA is TGTGCCAGCAGCATCTACCCCCGGGACCAGTATAGGAATGAGCAGTTCTTC. The rearrangement uses TRBV9 and TRBJ2-1; D tentatively reads TRBD1 or TRBD2 (5 bases each). Trimming took off 4 bases at V and 7 bases at J, with 24 bases between the two ends. Germline V CDR1 and CDR2: SGDLS, YYNGEE. The CDR3 is made up of 17 amino acids.

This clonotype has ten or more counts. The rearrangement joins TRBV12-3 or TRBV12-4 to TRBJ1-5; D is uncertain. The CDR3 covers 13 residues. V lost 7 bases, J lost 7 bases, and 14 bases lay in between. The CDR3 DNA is TGTGCCAGCAACAACGGTCCCAGACAGCCCCAGCATTTT. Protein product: CASNNGPRQPQHF.

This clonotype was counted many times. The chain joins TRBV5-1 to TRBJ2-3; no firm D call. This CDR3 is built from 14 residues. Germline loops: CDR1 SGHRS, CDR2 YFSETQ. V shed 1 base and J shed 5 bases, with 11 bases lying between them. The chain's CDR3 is CASSLKSGRDTQYF. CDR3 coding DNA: TGCGCCAGCAGCTTGAAGTCCGGGCGAGATACGCAGTATTTT.

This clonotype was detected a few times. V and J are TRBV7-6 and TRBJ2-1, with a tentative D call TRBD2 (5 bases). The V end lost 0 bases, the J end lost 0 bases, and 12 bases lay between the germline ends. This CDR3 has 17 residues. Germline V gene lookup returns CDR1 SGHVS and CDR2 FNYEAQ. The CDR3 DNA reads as TGTGCCAGCAGCTTAGCGAGGAGCGGCCCCTCCTACAATGAGCAGTTCTTC. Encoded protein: CASSLARSGPSYNEQFF.

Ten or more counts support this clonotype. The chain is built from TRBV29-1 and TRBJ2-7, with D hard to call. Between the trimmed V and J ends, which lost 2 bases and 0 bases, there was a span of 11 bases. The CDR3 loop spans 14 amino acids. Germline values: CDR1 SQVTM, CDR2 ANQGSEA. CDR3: CSVEFPASSYEQYF. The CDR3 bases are TGCAGCGTTGAATTCCCGGCGAGCTCCTACGAGCAGTACTTC.

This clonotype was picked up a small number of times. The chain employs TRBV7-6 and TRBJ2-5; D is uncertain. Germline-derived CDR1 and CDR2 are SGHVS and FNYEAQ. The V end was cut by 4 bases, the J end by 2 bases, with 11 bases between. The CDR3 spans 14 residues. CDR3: CASSSGRLQETQYF. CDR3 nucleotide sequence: TGTGCCAGCAGCTCGGGCAGGCTTCAAGAGACCCAGTACTTC.

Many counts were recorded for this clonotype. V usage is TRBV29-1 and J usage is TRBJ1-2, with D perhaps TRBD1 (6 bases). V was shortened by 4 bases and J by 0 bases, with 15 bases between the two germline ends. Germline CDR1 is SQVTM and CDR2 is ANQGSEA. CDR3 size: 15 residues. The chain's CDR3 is CSVVAGALANYGYTF. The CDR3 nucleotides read TGCAGCGTTGTGGCAGGGGCCCTAGCTAACTATGGCTACACCTTC.

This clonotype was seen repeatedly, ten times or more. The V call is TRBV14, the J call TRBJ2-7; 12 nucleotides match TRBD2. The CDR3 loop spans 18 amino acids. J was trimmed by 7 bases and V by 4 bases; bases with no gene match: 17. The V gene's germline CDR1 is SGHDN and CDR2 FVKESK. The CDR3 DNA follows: TGTGCCAGCAGCCGGAGGGGGCTAGCGGGAGGGACATCTCAAGAGCAGTACTTC. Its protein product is CASSRRGLAGGTSQEQYF.

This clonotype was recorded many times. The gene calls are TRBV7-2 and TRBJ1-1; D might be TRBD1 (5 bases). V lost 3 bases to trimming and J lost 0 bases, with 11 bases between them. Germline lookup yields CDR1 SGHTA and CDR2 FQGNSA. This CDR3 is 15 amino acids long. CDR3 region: CASSFSGTLNTEAFF. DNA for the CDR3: TGTGCCAGCAGCTTCTCCGGGACGTTGAACACTGAAGCTTTCTTT.

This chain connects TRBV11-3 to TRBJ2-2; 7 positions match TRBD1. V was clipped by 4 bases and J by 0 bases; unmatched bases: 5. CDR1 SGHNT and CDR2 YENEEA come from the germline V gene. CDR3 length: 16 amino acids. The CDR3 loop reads CASSSRGSANTGELFF. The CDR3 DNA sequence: TGTGCCAGCAGCTCCAGGGGGTCCGCGAACACCGGGGAGCTGTTTTTT.

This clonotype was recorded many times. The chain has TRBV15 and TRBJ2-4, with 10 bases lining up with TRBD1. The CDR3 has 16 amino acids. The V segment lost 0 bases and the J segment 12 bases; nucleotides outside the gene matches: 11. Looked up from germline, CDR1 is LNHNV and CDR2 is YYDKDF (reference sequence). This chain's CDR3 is CATSRDKRGQGPSQYF. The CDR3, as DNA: TGTGCCACCAGCAGAGACAAGCGGGGACAGGGGCCGAGTCAGTACTTC.

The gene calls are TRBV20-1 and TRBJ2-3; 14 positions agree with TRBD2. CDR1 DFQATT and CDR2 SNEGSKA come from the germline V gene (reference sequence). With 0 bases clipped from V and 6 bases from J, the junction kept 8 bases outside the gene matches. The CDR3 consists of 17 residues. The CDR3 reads CSARDRRLAGGTDTQYF. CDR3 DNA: TGCAGTGCTAGAGACCGCAGACTAGCGGGAGGGACGGATACGCAGTATTTT.

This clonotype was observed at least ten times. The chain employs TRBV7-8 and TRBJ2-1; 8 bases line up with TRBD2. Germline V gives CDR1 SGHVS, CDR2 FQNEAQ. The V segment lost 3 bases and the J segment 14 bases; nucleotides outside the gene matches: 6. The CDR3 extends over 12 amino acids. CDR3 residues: CASSFRTGGEFF. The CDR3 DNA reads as TGTGCCAGCAGCTTTCGGACGGGAGGGGAGTTCTTC.

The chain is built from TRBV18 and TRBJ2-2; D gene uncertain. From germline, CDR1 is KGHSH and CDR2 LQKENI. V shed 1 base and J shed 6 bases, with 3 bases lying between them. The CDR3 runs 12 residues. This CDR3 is CASSPQAGELFF. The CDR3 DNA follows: TGTGCCAGCTCACCACAGGCCGGGGAGCTGTTTTTT. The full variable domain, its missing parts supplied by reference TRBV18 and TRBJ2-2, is NAGVMQNPRHLVRRRGQEARLRCSPMKGHSHVYWYRQLPEEGLKFMVYLQKENIIDESGMPKERFSAEFPKEGPSILRIQQVVRGDSAAYFCASSPQAGELFFGEGSRLTVL.

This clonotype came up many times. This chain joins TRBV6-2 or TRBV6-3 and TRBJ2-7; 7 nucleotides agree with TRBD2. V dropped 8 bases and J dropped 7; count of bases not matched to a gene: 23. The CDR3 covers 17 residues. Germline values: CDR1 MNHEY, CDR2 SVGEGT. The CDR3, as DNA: TGTGCCAGCTCCTCAGGGCCTCGGGGGGAGAAGAGAAGTGAGCAGTACTTC. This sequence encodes CASSSGPRGEKRSEQYF.

CDR3 bases: TGTGCCAGCTCACCAGCGGGAACAACTAATGAAAAACTGTTTTTT. It specifies CASSPAGTTNEKLFF. The J gene is TRBJ1-4, the V gene TRBV18; no reliable D call. This CDR3 is 15 amino acids long. Germline values: CDR1 KGHSH, CDR2 LQKENI. V lost 2 bases and J lost 0, with 7 bases in between.

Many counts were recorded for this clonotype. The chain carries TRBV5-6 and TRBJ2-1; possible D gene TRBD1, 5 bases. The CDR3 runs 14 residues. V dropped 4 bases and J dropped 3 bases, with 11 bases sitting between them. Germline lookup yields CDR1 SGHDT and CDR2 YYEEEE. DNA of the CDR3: TGTGCCAGCAGCCTGCAGGGCGGCTACAATGAGCAGTTCTTC. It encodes CASSLQGGYNEQFF.

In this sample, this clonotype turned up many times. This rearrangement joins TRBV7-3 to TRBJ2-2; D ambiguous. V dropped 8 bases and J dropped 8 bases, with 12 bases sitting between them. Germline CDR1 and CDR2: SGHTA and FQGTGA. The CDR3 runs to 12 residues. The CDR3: CASSSTEGELFF. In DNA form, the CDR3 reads TGTGCCAGCTCGTCGACCGAGGGGGAGCTGTTTTTT.

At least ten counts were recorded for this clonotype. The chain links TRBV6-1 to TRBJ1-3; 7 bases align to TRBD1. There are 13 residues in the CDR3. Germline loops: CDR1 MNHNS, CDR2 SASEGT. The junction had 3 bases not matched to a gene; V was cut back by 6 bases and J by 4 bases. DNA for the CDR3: TGTGCCAGCAGCTTGGGACAGGGAAACACCATATATTTT. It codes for CASSLGQGNTIYF.

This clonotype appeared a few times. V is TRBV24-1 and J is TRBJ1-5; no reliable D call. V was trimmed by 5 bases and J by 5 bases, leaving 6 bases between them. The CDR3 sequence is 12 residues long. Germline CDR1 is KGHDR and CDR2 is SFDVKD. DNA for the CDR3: TGTGCCACCAGTGCCAGCGATCAGCCCCAGCATTTT. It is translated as CATSASDQPQHF.

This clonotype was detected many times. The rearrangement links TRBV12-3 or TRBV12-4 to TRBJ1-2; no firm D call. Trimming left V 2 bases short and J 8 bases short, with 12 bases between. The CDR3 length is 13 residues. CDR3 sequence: CASSLLAREGYTF. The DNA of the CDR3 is TGTGCCAGCAGTTTATTGGCCCGTGAGGGCTACACCTTC.

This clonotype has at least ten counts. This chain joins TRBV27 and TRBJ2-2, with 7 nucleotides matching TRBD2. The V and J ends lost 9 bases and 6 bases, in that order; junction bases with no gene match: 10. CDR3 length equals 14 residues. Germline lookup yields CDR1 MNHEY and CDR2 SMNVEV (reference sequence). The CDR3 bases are TGTGCCAGTAGCGTCGCGGGAGTACCCGGGGAGCTGTTTTTT. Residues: CASSVAGVPGELFF.